A single sample gave rise to the 24 T cell receptor beta chains below, sequenced in a study of OX40 agonist ivuxolimab in advanced cancers. Libraries were made using the immunoSEQ multiplex PCR assay. What TCRdb holds here is the immuneACCESS table cut down to in-frame rearrangements. Part of the clones is not present; checked against another copy, under half of the missing clones reflect an unresolved V gene, and the others are unexplained. In all, the sample holds fewer than 60,000 clones, and over 75% of those were seen once. Approximately 7.9% of the sample is taken by the ten largest. The sample here was CD4+ or CD8+ T cells sorted from blood, taken in a trial of the OX40 agonist ivuxolimab. Receptor source: an adult with an advanced solid tumor such as melanoma, head and neck, liver or kidney cancer.

This clone has a handful of counts. J is TRBJ2-7 and V is TRBV5-4, with 7 bases identical to TRBD1. Germline V gene sequence: CDR1 SGHNT, CDR2 YYREEE (reference sequence). CDR3 size: 14 residues. The J segment lost 2 bases and the V segment lost 4 bases, leaving 6 bases of the junction unmatched. The CDR3 DNA follows: TGTGCCAGCAGCCCTGGACAGGAGGCCTACGAGCAGTACTTC. Translation gives CASSPGQEAYEQYF. Using reference TRBV5-4 and TRBJ2-7 for the parts outside the CDR3, the full variable domain is ETGVTQSPTHLIKTRGQQVTLRCSSQSGHNTVSWYQQALGQGPQFIFQYYREEENGRGNFPPRFSGLQFPNYSSELNVNALELDDSALYLCASSPGQEAYEQYFGPGTRLTVT.

The rearrangement joins TRBV18 to TRBJ1-1; D may be TRBD1 (5 bases). This CDR3 spans 16 amino acids. Germline V gives CDR1 KGHSH, CDR2 LQKENI. The V and J ends lost 4 bases and 2 bases respectively, with 17 bases between them. The CDR3 sequence: CASSRGREDINTEAFF. The CDR3 nucleotides read TGTGCCAGCTCACGGGGCAGGGAGGATATAAACACTGAAGCTTTCTTT.

This chain joins TRBV19 and TRBJ1-1; D may be TRBD1 (5 bases). Germline-derived CDR1 and CDR2 are LNHDA and SQIVND (reference sequence). This CDR3 is built from 12 residues. V lost 10 bases and J 5 bases, leaving 14 bases between the germline ends. The CDR3 spells CATTTGVTEAFF. CDR3 DNA sequence: TGTGCCACCACGACGGGGGTGACTGAAGCTTTCTTT.

This rearrangement joins TRBV12-5 to TRBJ2-3; D could derive from TRBD1 or TRBD2 (5 bases each). The V end lost 6 bases, the J end lost 6 bases, and 16 bases lay between the germline ends. The CDR3 totals 14 residues. Germline V gene sequence: CDR1 LGHNT, CDR2 FRNRAP. The CDR3 loop is CASGPGTGMDTQYF. As DNA, the CDR3 is TGTGCTAGTGGCCCCGGGACGGGGATGGATACGCAGTATTTT.

The chain joins TRBV27 to TRBJ2-1; 12 bases line up with TRBD2. J was trimmed by 8 bases and V by 5 bases; bases with no gene match: 7. This CDR3 contains 15 residues. Per germline, CDR1 MNHEY and CDR2 SMNVEV (reference sequence). Here the CDR3 reads CASSPGTSGSDEQFF. The CDR3, as DNA: TGTGCCAGCAGTCCGGGGACTAGCGGGTCCGATGAGCAGTTCTTC.

V usage is TRBV4-3 and J usage is TRBJ1-2; the match to TRBD1 covers 7 bases. The V segment lost 0 bases and the J segment 6 bases; nucleotides outside the gene matches: 7. Germline CDR1 reads LGHNA; CDR2 reads YSLEER. CDR3 size: 15 residues. CDR3 loop: CASSQEPGTVHGYTF. The DNA for the CDR3 is TGCGCCAGCAGCCAAGAACCCGGGACAGTCCATGGCTACACCTTC.

Points on this clone: Other nucleotide sequences in the sample specify the same CDR3. The chain uses TRBV5-6 and TRBJ2-7; D unresolved. This CDR3 is built from 12 residues. The V end was cut by 0 bases, the J end by 5 bases, with 6 bases between. Germline V gene lookup returns CDR1 SGHDT and CDR2 YYEEEE. This CDR3 reads CASSLVRDEQYF. CDR3 bases: TGTGCCAGCAGCTTGGTTAGGGACGAGCAGTACTTC.

The CDR3 here is CASGREVTYEQYF. The CDR3 nucleotides are TGTGCCAGCGGCCGGGAGGTAACCTACGAGCAGTACTTC. The chain is built from TRBV6-1 and TRBJ2-7, with 7 bases lining up with TRBD2. Germline CDR1 reads MNHNS; CDR2 reads SASEGT. This CDR3 spans 13 amino acids. V lost 8 bases, J lost 2 bases, and 6 bases stayed unmatched.

This chain connects TRBV19 to TRBJ1-4; TRBD1 matches at 7 bases. The CDR3 loop spans 16 amino acids. V shed 5 bases and J 4 bases; nucleotides not matched to a gene: 10. Looked up from germline, CDR1 is LNHDA and CDR2 is SQIVND (reference sequence). The CDR3 protein is CASSWGTGTDNEKLFF. CDR3 bases: TGTGCCAGTAGTTGGGGGACCGGGACAGATAATGAAAAACTGTTTTTT.

This chain uses TRBV4-3 with TRBJ2-5, with a weak D call TRBD1 (6 bases). This CDR3 region has 15 residues. V dropped 4 bases and J dropped 3 bases, with 15 bases sitting between them. Germline V gives CDR1 LGHNA, CDR2 YSLEER. CDR3 nucleotides: TGCGCCAGCAGCCCGGGGCTAGGGGGAGAAGAGACCCAGTACTTC. The encoded protein is CASSPGLGGEETQYF.

The V gene is TRBV27, the J gene TRBJ1-4, with D perhaps TRBD1 (5 bases). Trimming removed 6 bases from V and 7 bases from J, with 15 bases in between. The CDR3 has 14 amino acids. Germline V gene data show CDR1 as MNHEY and CDR2 as SMNVEV (reference sequence). The CDR3 here is CASSPVGAGEKLFF. CDR3 bases: TGTGCCAGCAGCCCCGTCGGGGCTGGTGAAAAACTGTTTTTT.

The genes are TRBV5-8 and TRBJ2-4, with 8 bases matching TRBD2. Germline CDR1 SGHTS, CDR2 YDEGEE. The CDR3 contains 17 residues. V shed 0 bases, J shed 5 bases, and the junction held 10 bases outside the gene matches. The CDR3 DNA is TGTGCCAGCAGCTTGGTACTAGCGGTCAGACGCCAAAACATTCAGTACTTC. Translating it yields CASSLVLAVRRQNIQYF.

The V gene is TRBV19, the J gene TRBJ1-2, with D perhaps matching TRBD1 (6 bases). Germline CDR1 is LNHDA and CDR2 is SQIVND (reference sequence). V was clipped by 7 bases and J by 7 bases, with 22 bases between them. The CDR3 loop spans 15 amino acids. Here the CDR3 DNA reads TGTGCCAGTACCGATGCCTCGTACAGGGATTTTGGCTACACCTTC. This gives the protein CASTDASYRDFGYTF.

A few counts support this clone. The genes are TRBV2 and TRBJ2-2; D possibly corresponds to TRBD2 (5 bases). CDR3 length equals 15 residues. The V end was cut by 7 bases, the J end by 4 bases, with 16 bases between. CDR1 and CDR2 (germline): SNHLY, FYNNEI. CDR3 nucleotide sequence: TGTGCCAGCAAGGGCGGGTGGAGTATCACCGGGGAGCTGTTTTTT. Residues: CASKGGWSITGELFF.

This sequence joins TRBV15 and TRBJ2-7; no clear D gene. CDR3 length: 14 residues. Germline lookup yields CDR1 LNHNV and CDR2 YYDKDF (reference sequence). The V end lost 6 bases, the J end lost 6 bases, and 18 bases lay between the germline ends. CDR3 coding DNA: TGTGCCACCAGTACCGGCGCACCTCAGCTCGAGCAGTACTTC. Amino acid sequence: CATSTGAPQLEQYF.

This chain links TRBV5-6 with TRBJ2-1; D remains ambiguous. Trimming took off 5 bases at V and 8 bases at J, with 8 bases between the two ends. CDR3 length: 11 residues. The germline V gene has CDR1 SGHDT and CDR2 YYEEEE. CDR3 sequence reads: CASRSWDEQFF. For the CDR3, the DNA is TGTGCCAGCAGGAGCTGGGATGAGCAGTTCTTC.

The gene calls are TRBV9 and TRBJ2-5; D is unresolved. V lost 0 bases to trimming and J lost 5 bases, with 14 bases between them. Per germline, CDR1 SGDLS and CDR2 YYNGEE. This CDR3 spans 15 amino acids. The CDR3: CASSVGHARDETQYF. CDR3 DNA sequence: TGTGCCAGCAGCGTAGGACACGCCCGAGACGAGACCCAGTACTTC.

The chain recombines TRBV7-8 with TRBJ2-7, with TRBD2 identical over 7 bases. V trimming: 5 bases; J trimming: 0 bases; junction bases outside the gene matches: 10. CDR1 is SGHVS and CDR2 is FQNEAQ in the germline V gene. The CDR3 has 16 amino acids. Here the CDR3 DNA reads TGTGCCAGCAGCCCTAATAGCGGGTTAAGCTCCTACGAGCAGTACTTC. It yields the protein CASSPNSGLSSYEQYF.

The CDR3 nucleotides are TGTGCCAGCAGCTCGACAGGGCACAGCAATCAGCCCCAGCATTTT. Its translation: CASSSTGHSNQPQHF. The V call is TRBV4-2, the J call TRBJ1-5, with 7 positions matching TRBD1. Germline V gives CDR1 LGHNA, CDR2 YNFKEQ. CDR3 length equals 15 residues. Losses at the gene ends were 5 bases for V and 1 base for J; bases not matched to a gene: 5.

V gene TRBV9 combines with J gene TRBJ1-2; 7 nucleotides align to TRBD1. CDR3 length equals 15 residues. CDR1 is SGDLS, CDR2 YYNGEE, per germline. V lost 1 base, J lost 4 bases, and 7 bases stayed unmatched. This CDR3 is CASSVRQGGGYGYTF. DNA of the CDR3: TGTGCCAGCAGCGTAAGGCAGGGGGGCGGCTATGGCTACACCTTC.

The chain recombines TRBV29-1 with TRBJ2-2; a weak D match, TRBD1 (6 bases). From germline, CDR1 is SQVTM and CDR2 ANQGSEA. The CDR3 loop spans 14 amino acids. Trimming left V 3 bases short and J 7 bases short, with 15 bases between. The chain's CDR3 is CSVEGQNAGGELFF. The CDR3 region has the DNA TGCAGCGTTGAGGGACAAAACGCGGGCGGGGAGCTGTTTTTT.

There are a few counts of this clone. V usage is TRBV27 and J usage is TRBJ2-7; 8 nucleotides align to TRBD2. This CDR3 comprises 15 residues. V was clipped by 3 bases and J by 5 bases; unmatched bases: 9. The germline V gene has CDR1 MNHEY and CDR2 SMNVEV (reference sequence). The CDR3 sequence: CASSLGAGVINEQYF. The CDR3 region has the DNA TGTGCCAGCAGTTTGGGAGCGGGAGTAATCAACGAGCAGTACTTC.

This clone was counted between two and nine times. The chain recombines TRBV7-9 with TRBJ1-1; 7 bases are a match to TRBD1. Germline trimming cut 0 bases from V and 0 bases from J; bases unmatched to any gene: 4. Germline CDR1 and CDR2: SEHNR and FQNEAQ (reference sequence). There are 16 residues in the CDR3. In nucleotides, the CDR3 is TGTGCCAGCAGCTTAGCACAGGGGCTTATGAACACTGAAGCTTTCTTT. Translation gives CASSLAQGLMNTEAFF.

The V gene is TRBV7-2, the J gene TRBJ2-3; TRBD2 matches 7 bases. The V and J ends lost 5 bases and 3 bases, in that order; junction bases with no gene match: 11. The CDR3 covers 16 residues. CDR1 SGHTA and CDR2 FQGNSA come from the germline V gene. The CDR3: CASSAYRDYQTDTQYF. Written as DNA, the CDR3 is TGTGCCAGCAGCGCATACCGGGACTACCAGACAGATACGCAGTATTTT.